Detailed here is one TCR beta chain. Here immunoSEQ multiplex PCR was the method, and the copy in TCRdb shows in-frame clones only, minus some. The sample holds about 46,000 clones, 89% seen once. Germline loops: CDR1 SGDLS, CDR2 YYNGEE. The V and J ends lost 1 base and 4 bases respectively, with 8 bases between them. CDR3 size: 13 residues. These data come from a study of memory CD8 T cells in hepatitis C reinfection. Time point specified: late/post reinfection, 12 to 24 weeks after detection. Sorted cells were sequenced directly ex vivo without any in vitro expansion. The sequencing input was naive CD8+ T cells sorted from blood. The receptor's source is a man aged 18-30 years with hepatitis C virus infection. This chain links TRBV9 with TRBJ1-2; a weak D match, TRBD1 (5 bases). The CDR3 loop reads CASSVNRSYGYTF. CDR3 nucleotide sequence: TGTGCCAGCAGCGTAAACAGGAGCTATGGCTACACCTTC.